Below, 32 T cell receptor beta chains from the same sample are listed, as sequenced in a study of control samples from healthy donors and cancer patients. This table comes from immunoSEQ multiplex PCR, and its TCRdb copy is limited to in-frame clones, with some not included. This sample yields over 150,000 clones, of which around 87% are seen a single time; about 1.4% belongs to the top ten. Sequenced input: blood. Receptors originate from a woman aged 50 to 65 in good health.

This chain links TRBV6-2 or TRBV6-3 with TRBJ1-2; perhaps TRBD1 as D (5 bases). The CDR3 has 16 residues. V gave up 6 bases and J gave up 5 bases, with 22 bases separating them. Germline V gives CDR1 MNHEY, CDR2 SVGEGT. CDR3 sequence: CASSRYGTRKGYGYTF. Written as DNA, the CDR3 is TGTGCCAGCAGCCGGTACGGGACCCGAAAAGGGTATGGCTACACCTTC.

The chain is built from TRBV6-2 or TRBV6-3 and TRBJ2-3; 11 nucleotides match TRBD2. CDR1 and CDR2 from the germline V gene are MNHEY and SVGEGT. The CDR3 contains 16 residues. The V segment lost 3 bases and the J segment 4 bases; nucleotides outside the gene matches: 6. This CDR3 reads CASSYLAGGPADTQYF. CDR3 in DNA: TGTGCCAGCAGTTATTTAGCGGGGGGGCCGGCAGATACGCAGTATTTT.

The genes are TRBV5-8 and TRBJ1-1; 7 bases map to TRBD1. With 3 bases clipped from V and 3 bases from J, the junction kept 5 bases outside the gene matches. CDR1 is SGHTS and CDR2 is YDEGEE in the germline V gene. This CDR3 contains 14 residues. The CDR3 region is CASSSGQADTEAFF. CDR3 nucleotide sequence: TGTGCCAGCAGCTCCGGACAGGCGGACACTGAAGCTTTCTTT.

This sequence joins TRBV19 and TRBJ1-5; the match to TRBD1 covers 8 bases. The V gene end was trimmed by 6 bases and the J gene end by 2 bases; junction bases not matched to a gene: 6. Per germline, CDR1 LNHDA and CDR2 SQIVND (reference sequence). CDR3 length equals 15 residues. CDR3 coding DNA: TGTGCCAGTAGAGGACAGGGCGGGGGCAATCAGCCCCAGCATTTT. Its translation is CASRGQGGGNQPQHF.

The chain uses TRBV28 and TRBJ1-1, with D maybe TRBD1 (6 bases). Germline CDR1 is MDHEN and CDR2 is SYDVKM. Trimming pared 5 bases from V and 3 bases from J, leaving 16 bases between. This CDR3 is built from 15 residues. The CDR3 coding sequence is TGTGCCAGCAGTCCCCCAGACAGGTGGTACACTGAAGCTTTCTTT. It specifies CASSPPDRWYTEAFF. The variable domain in full, with the rest retrieved from reference TRBV28 and TRBJ1-1, is DVKVTQSSRYLVKRTGEKVFLECVQDMDHENMFWYRQDPGLGLRLIYFSYDVKMKEKGDIPEGYSVSREKKERFSLILESASTNQTSMYLCASSPPDRWYTEAFFGQGTRLTVV.

The chain has TRBV6-1 and TRBJ2-7, with D tentatively TRBD2 (5 bases). Trimming removed 3 bases from V and 5 bases from J, with 20 bases in between. The CDR3 totals 16 residues. In germline, CDR1 is MNHNS, CDR2 SASEGT. The CDR3 spells CASSDNLGRVRDEQYF. CDR3 DNA sequence: TGTGCCAGCAGTGACAACTTAGGACGGGTGAGGGACGAGCAGTACTTC.

This clone was picked up many times. J is TRBJ1-1 and V is TRBV9; D perhaps matches TRBD1 (6 bases). The CDR3 runs to 14 residues. Trimming took off 3 bases at V and 2 bases at J, with 11 bases between the two ends. Germline V gene sequence: CDR1 SGDLS, CDR2 YYNGEE. CDR3 DNA sequence: TGTGCCAGCAGCGCTCGGACAGTTAACACTGAAGCTTTCTTT. Translating it yields CASSARTVNTEAFF.

This sequence joins TRBV2 and TRBJ2-7, with D perhaps TRBD1 (6 bases). This CDR3 is built from 16 residues. Germline CDR1 SNHLY, CDR2 FYNNEI. The V end was cut by 7 bases, the J end by 0 bases, with 19 bases between. CDR3 nucleotides: TGTGCCAGCACAGGGGCCTTAGATCCCCACTCCTACGAGCAGTACTTC. It codes for CASTGALDPHSYEQYF.

The chain carries TRBV9 and TRBJ2-2; TRBD2 agrees at 9 bases. Losses at the gene ends were 4 bases for V and 2 bases for J; bases not matched to a gene: 12. Germline lookup yields CDR1 SGDLS and CDR2 YYNGEE. The CDR3 has 18 residues. The CDR3 DNA reads as TGTGCCAGCAGCCCAAGTTTGCGGGAGGGCCTTAACACCGGGGAGCTGTTTTTT. The encoded protein is CASSPSLREGLNTGELFF.

The V gene is TRBV27, the J gene TRBJ1-4, with D hard to call. The V gene's germline CDR1 is MNHEY and CDR2 SMNVEV (reference sequence). The length of the CDR3 is 14 residues. V lost 5 bases and J 2 bases, leaving 9 bases between the germline ends. This CDR3 is CASSESYTNEKLFF. CDR3 coding DNA: TGTGCCAGCAGTGAGAGTTACACTAATGAAAAACTGTTTTTT.

This rearrangement joins TRBV3-1 (or the pseudogene TRBV3-2) to TRBJ2-7, with a tentative D call TRBD2 (6 bases). Trimming removed 4 bases at V and 4 bases at J, with 17 bases between. The CDR3 loop spans 15 amino acids. The germline V gene encodes CDR1 LGHDT and CDR2 YNNKEL (reference sequence). The CDR3 here is CASSLNPGGVYEQYF. For the CDR3, the DNA is TGTGCCAGCAGCCTCAACCCAGGCGGGGTTTACGAGCAGTACTTC.

J is TRBJ1-2 and V is TRBV7-2, with 7 bases identical to TRBD1. CDR1 is SGHTA and CDR2 is FQGNSA in the germline V gene. CDR3 length equals 14 residues. The V gene end was trimmed by 2 bases and the J gene end by 6 bases; junction bases not matched to a gene: 6. In nucleotides, the CDR3 is TGTGCCAGCAGCTTAAACGCCGGGACAGATGGCTACACCTTC. Its translation: CASSLNAGTDGYTF.

The chain joins TRBV6-5 to TRBJ2-7; D is possibly TRBD1 or TRBD2 (6 bases each). Germline CDR1 and CDR2: MNHEY and SVGAGI. The CDR3 loop spans 12 amino acids. The V end was cut by 6 bases, the J end by 10 bases, with 16 bases between. DNA for the CDR3: TGTGCCAGCAGAGAGAACTTGGGGGGCCAGTACTTC. Its protein product is CASRENLGGQYF.

This rearrangement joins TRBV27 to TRBJ2-7; 8 nucleotides align to TRBD2. Looked up from germline, CDR1 is MNHEY and CDR2 is SMNVEV (reference sequence). The CDR3 is made up of 15 amino acids. The V segment lost 6 bases and the J segment 0 bases; nucleotides outside the gene matches: 7. This CDR3 reads CASSSQRGPSYEQYF. In DNA form, the CDR3 reads TGTGCCAGCAGCTCTCAGCGGGGGCCCTCCTACGAGCAGTACTTC.

The V gene is TRBV5-1, the J gene TRBJ2-1; D might be TRBD2 (6 bases). This CDR3 contains 14 residues. Germline-derived CDR1 and CDR2 are SGHRS and YFSETQ. V was pared by 4 bases and J by 6 bases, with 14 bases between. Here the CDR3 reads CASSHSRESNEQFF. The CDR3 DNA follows: TGCGCCAGCAGCCATTCGCGGGAAAGCAATGAGCAGTTCTTC.

Concerning this clone itself: Germline is not matched at one junction end, which may reflect a read error. This chain links TRBV7-2 with TRBJ1-2; TRBD1 is a possible D gene (5 bases). Germline assignment: CDR1 SGHTA and CDR2 FQGNSA. This CDR3 spans 12 amino acids. The CDR3 loop reads CASSLASGESAF. For the CDR3, the DNA is TGTGCCAGCAGCTTAGCGTCGGGGGAAAGTGCCTTC.

The chain joins TRBV7-8 to TRBJ1-1; D call uncertain. The CDR3 sequence is 13 residues long. CDR1 and CDR2 from the germline V gene are SGHVS and FQNEAQ. Trimming removed 1 base at V and 5 bases at J, with 8 bases between. The CDR3 spells CASSLGLETEAFF. The CDR3 region has the DNA TGTGCCAGCAGCTTAGGGTTGGAGACTGAAGCTTTCTTT.

The chain couples TRBV18 to TRBJ1-1; D ambiguous. The germline V gene encodes CDR1 KGHSH and CDR2 LQKENI. V shed 3 bases and J shed 0 bases, with 8 bases lying between them. The CDR3 contains 14 residues. The CDR3 spells CASSPDQMNTEAFF. As DNA, the CDR3 is TGTGCCAGCTCACCCGACCAAATGAACACTGAAGCTTTCTTT.

About this clone itself: This specimen includes other DNA sequences encoding the same CDR3. V is TRBV19 and J is TRBJ1-5; 7 bases map to TRBD1. CDR1 and CDR2 (germline): LNHDA, SQIVND (reference sequence). The V gene end was trimmed by 3 bases and the J gene end by 3 bases; junction bases not matched to a gene: 2. The CDR3 is 14 residues long. This chain's CDR3 is CASSITGDNQPQHF. For the CDR3, the DNA is TGTGCCAGTAGTATCACAGGGGACAATCAGCCCCAGCATTTT.

This chain links TRBV12-3 or TRBV12-4 with TRBJ1-1; D remains ambiguous. V was shortened by 4 bases and J by 4 bases, with 10 bases between the two germline ends. The CDR3 spans 13 residues. This CDR3 is CASSSAKRTEAFF. The DNA of the CDR3 is TGTGCCAGCAGTTCCGCCAAGCGCACTGAAGCTTTCTTT.

V usage is TRBV6-5 and J usage is TRBJ1-6; D is ambiguous. The V end lost 1 base, the J end lost 7 bases, and 8 bases lay between the germline ends. The CDR3 has 14 amino acids. Germline CDR1 MNHEY, CDR2 SVGAGI. CDR3 DNA sequence: TGTGCCAGCAGTTACTTTGTCGGGAATTCACCCCTCCACTTT. It specifies CASSYFVGNSPLHF.

The gene calls are TRBV7-9 and TRBJ1-2; D might be TRBD1 (6 bases). V was cut by 5 bases and J by 10 bases, with 11 bases left in between. The CDR3 loop spans 11 amino acids. Per germline, CDR1 SEHNR and CDR2 FQNEAQ (reference sequence). CDR3 amino acids: CASSHRETYTF. The DNA for the CDR3 is TGTGCCAGCAGCCACAGGGAGACCTACACCTTC.

CDR3 amino acids: CASREGAGDTDTQYF. The DNA for the CDR3 is TGTGCCAGCAGGGAGGGAGCGGGGGACACAGATACGCAGTATTTT. The chain combines TRBV11-2 with TRBJ2-3, with 8 bases identical to TRBD2. CDR3 length: 15 residues. CDR1 SGHAT and CDR2 FQNNGV come from the germline V gene. V was clipped by 6 bases and J by 2 bases; unmatched bases: 7.

This rearrangement joins TRBV28 to TRBJ2-1; possible D gene TRBD2, 7 bases. CDR1 and CDR2 (germline): MDHEN, SYDVKM. The CDR3 loop spans 16 amino acids. Trimming left V 8 bases short and J 2 bases short, with 19 bases between. CDR3 coding DNA: TGTGCCAGCCCTCTTGGGGGCGGGAGCACCTACAATGAGCAGTTCTTC. This codes for CASPLGGGSTYNEQFF. The entire variable domain, with the rest obtained from reference TRBV28 and TRBJ2-1, is as follows: DVKVTQSSRYLVKRTGEKVFLECVQDMDHENMFWYRQDPGLGLRLIYFSYDVKMKEKGDIPEGYSVSREKKERFSLILESASTNQTSMYLCASPLGGGSTYNEQFFGPGTRLTVL.

The V call is TRBV11-1, the J call TRBJ1-2; TRBD1 might be the D (6 bases). This CDR3 comprises 13 residues. The germline V gene encodes CDR1 SGHAT and CDR2 FQDESV (reference sequence). Trimming removed 6 bases from V and 8 bases from J, with 16 bases in between. In DNA form, the CDR3 reads TGTGCCAGCAGGAAAGGACAGTTGGAGGGCTACACCTTC. Encoded protein: CASRKGQLEGYTF.

Points on this clone: The sample holds other DNA sequences that translate to the same CDR3. The chain employs TRBV18 and TRBJ1-5, with 9 nucleotides matching TRBD1. The germline V gene encodes CDR1 KGHSH and CDR2 LQKENI. Trimming removed 3 bases from V and 4 bases from J; junction bases left unmatched: 1. The CDR3 runs to 14 residues. This CDR3 reads CASSPGTGNQPQHF. The CDR3 bases are TGTGCCAGCTCACCTGGGACAGGGAATCAGCCCCAGCATTTT. Together with reference TRBV18 and TRBJ1-5, the CDR3 gives the full variable domain: NAGVMQNPRHLVRRRGQEARLRCSPMKGHSHVYWYRQLPEEGLKFMVYLQKENIIDESGMPKERFSAEFPKEGPSILRIQQVVRGDSAAYFCASSPGTGNQPQHFGDGTRLSIL.

This sequence joins TRBV5-1 and TRBJ1-6; 7 nucleotides match TRBD1. Germline CDR1 reads SGHRS; CDR2 reads YFSETQ. The CDR3 totals 14 residues. Germline trimming cut 2 bases from V and 5 bases from J; bases unmatched to any gene: 1. The CDR3 sequence is CASSLDRDNSPLHF. CDR3 sequence (DNA): TGCGCCAGCAGCTTAGACAGGGATAATTCACCCCTCCACTTT.

The chain carries TRBV24-1 and TRBJ2-7; 10 bases align to TRBD2. The CDR3 runs 15 residues. With V trimmed by 4 bases and J by 7 bases, 9 bases remained unmatched. Germline assignment: CDR1 KGHDR and CDR2 SFDVKD. The CDR3 region is CATSEKLAGAGEQYF. The CDR3 nucleotides read TGTGCCACCAGTGAGAAGCTAGCGGGAGCAGGAGAGCAGTACTTC.

The chain combines TRBV5-8 with TRBJ1-4, with a tentative D call TRBD1 (6 bases). The germline V gene has CDR1 SGHTS and CDR2 YDEGEE. This CDR3 contains 15 residues. The ends were cut back, 2 bases at V and 5 bases at J, with 13 bases in the middle. The CDR3 DNA follows: TGTGCCAGCAGCTTATCCGGGACAAACAATGAAAAACTGTTTTTT. Translating it yields CASSLSGTNNEKLFF.

V gene TRBV19 combines with J gene TRBJ1-2; D is uncertain. This CDR3 spans 13 amino acids. V was trimmed by 2 bases and J by 3 bases, leaving 7 bases between them. Germline CDR1 reads LNHDA; CDR2 reads SQIVND (reference sequence). The CDR3 loop reads CASSIHEDYGYTF. CDR3 nucleotides: TGTGCCAGTAGTATACACGAGGACTATGGCTACACCTTC.

The V and J genes are TRBV27 and TRBJ1-1, with D possibly being TRBD1 (6 bases). The germline gives CDR1 MNHEY, CDR2 SMNVEV (reference sequence). With 3 bases removed from V and 6 bases from J, the gap between germline ends came to 29 bases. CDR3 length equals 19 residues. Here the CDR3 reads CASSFRSGHRPLYLAEAFF. CDR3 nucleotides: TGTGCCAGCAGTTTTCGTTCGGGACATCGGCCTCTATACCTTGCTGAAGCTTTCTTT.

The V call is TRBV4-2, the J call TRBJ1-2; 9 positions agree with TRBD1. The CDR3 length is 14 residues. The ends lost 2 bases at V and 7 bases at J; junction bases unmatched: 5. Germline values: CDR1 LGHNA, CDR2 YNFKEQ. The CDR3: CASSQLGQGRGYTF. CDR3 nucleotides: TGTGCCAGCAGCCAATTGGGACAGGGTCGTGGCTACACCTTC.